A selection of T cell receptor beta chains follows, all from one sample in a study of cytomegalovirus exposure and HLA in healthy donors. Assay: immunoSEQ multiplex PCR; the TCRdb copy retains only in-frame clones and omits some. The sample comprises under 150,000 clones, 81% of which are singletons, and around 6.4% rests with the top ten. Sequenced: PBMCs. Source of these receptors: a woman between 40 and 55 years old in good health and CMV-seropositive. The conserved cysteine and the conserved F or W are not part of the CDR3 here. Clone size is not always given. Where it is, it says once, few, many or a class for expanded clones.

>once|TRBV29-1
SVETGNYGYT
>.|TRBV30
AWKPEETQY
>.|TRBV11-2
ASSLYRGSGGQETQY
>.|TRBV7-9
ASSSGTGPTSGNTIY
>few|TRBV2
ASSWTMNTEAF
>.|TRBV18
ASSHNYEQY
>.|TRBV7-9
ASSLYSGTVPNEQF
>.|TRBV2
ASRGLAANTGELF
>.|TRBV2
ASRVFSYEQY
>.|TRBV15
ASSGSVHNEQF
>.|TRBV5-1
ASSSDSTSYEQY
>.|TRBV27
ASSLTPPHSEQF
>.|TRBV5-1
ASSRPGQRDSYEQY
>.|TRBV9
ASSVGGGGEWETQY
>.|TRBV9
ASGRGTEAF
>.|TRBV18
ASSVVQGTDTQY
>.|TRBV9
ASSALPVPRTNEKLF
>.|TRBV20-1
SAFREKLF
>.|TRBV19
ASSPGDRDYGYT
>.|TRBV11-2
ASSLNTGYLGTEAF
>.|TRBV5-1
ASKGASSYEQY
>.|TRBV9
ASGSGFTGELF
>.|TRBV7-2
ASSSQGNGYT
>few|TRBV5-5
ASSWIARDRVVTDTQY
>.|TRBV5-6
ASSWGSNSGANVLT
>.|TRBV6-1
ASILNLLATDTQY
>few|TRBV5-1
ASSPEGARGYT
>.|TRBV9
ASSVGGVIAHEQY
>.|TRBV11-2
ASSGPGLTLH
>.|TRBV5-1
ASSRTAGGPPDTQY
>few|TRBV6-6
ASSLSNYGYT
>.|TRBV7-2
ASTQPGLGDNEQF
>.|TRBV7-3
ASSLPFRTGTEAF
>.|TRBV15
ATGTGGFGTEAF
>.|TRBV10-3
AITGTSGGDEQY
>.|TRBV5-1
ASSFSGSDTDTQY
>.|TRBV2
AIGTAGGKNIQY
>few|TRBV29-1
SVVISGNEQY
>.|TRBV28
ASSTGAYEQY
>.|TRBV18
ASSPSRDQPQH
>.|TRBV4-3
ASSQGPGTGGRNEKLF
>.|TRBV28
ASSPSGLALNYNEQF
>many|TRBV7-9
ASRGQGNEQF
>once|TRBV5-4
ASSSPGREQY
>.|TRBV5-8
ASSLPAGADTDTQY
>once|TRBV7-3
ASSFGGEQY
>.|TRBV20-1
SAKQDYEQY
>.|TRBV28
ASSLSGTGSQPQH
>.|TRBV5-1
ASSSGTGSYEQY
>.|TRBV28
ASSNTQGARGYT
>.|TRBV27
ASSATGDTEAF
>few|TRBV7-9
ASSAAAASYEQY
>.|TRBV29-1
SVAPGGGANTGELF
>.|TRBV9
ASSAPPAGLYNEQF
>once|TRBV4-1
ASSQDKPGRGTEAF